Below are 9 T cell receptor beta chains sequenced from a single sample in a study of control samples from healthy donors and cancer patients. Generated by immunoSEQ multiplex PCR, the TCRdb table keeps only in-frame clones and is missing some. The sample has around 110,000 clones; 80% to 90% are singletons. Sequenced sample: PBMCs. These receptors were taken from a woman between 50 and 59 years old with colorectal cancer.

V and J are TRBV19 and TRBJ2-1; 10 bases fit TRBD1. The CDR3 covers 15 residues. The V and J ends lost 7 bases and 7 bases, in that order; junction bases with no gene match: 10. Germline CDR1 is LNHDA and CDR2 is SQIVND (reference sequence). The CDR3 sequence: CASNSAGQGVNEQFF. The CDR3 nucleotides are TGTGCCAGTAATTCGGCTGGACAGGGGGTGAATGAGCAGTTCTTC.

The CDR3 region is CASSLAGGPGVEQYF. The CDR3 bases are TGCGCCAGCAGCTTGGCCGGGGGACCCGGGGTCGAGCAGTACTTC. The V and J genes are TRBV5-1 and TRBJ2-7; TRBD2 is a possible D gene (6 bases). Germline V gene lookup returns CDR1 SGHRS and CDR2 YFSETQ. The CDR3 runs 15 residues. V lost 0 bases and J lost 6, with 16 bases in between. Full variable domain (rest looked up from reference TRBV5-1 and TRBJ2-7): KAGVTQTPRYLIKTRGQQVTLSCSPISGHRSVSWYQQTPGQGLQFLFEYFSETQRNKGNFPGRFSGRQFSNSRSEMNVSTLELGDSALYLCASSLAGGPGVEQYFGPGTRLTVT.

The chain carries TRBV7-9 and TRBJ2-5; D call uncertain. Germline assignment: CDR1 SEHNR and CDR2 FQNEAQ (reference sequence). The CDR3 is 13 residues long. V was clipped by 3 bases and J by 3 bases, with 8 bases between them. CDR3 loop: CASSFTGEETQYF. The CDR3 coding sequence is TGTGCCAGCAGCTTTACCGGCGAAGAGACCCAGTACTTC.

CDR3 bases: TGTGCCAGTAGTAAGACTAGCGGGGGCCCAATCAGAGAAGAGACCCAGTACTTC. It specifies CASSKTSGGPIREETQYF. V and J are TRBV19 and TRBJ2-5, with TRBD2 matching over 12 bases. The trim removed 4 bases at V and 3 bases at J, leaving 12 bases unmatched. CDR3 length: 18 amino acids. Germline CDR1 reads LNHDA; CDR2 reads SQIVND (reference sequence).

CDR3 region: CASSLGSTGDEQFF. DNA for the CDR3: TGCGCCAGCAGCTTGGGGTCGACAGGGGATGAGCAGTTCTTC. The chain joins TRBV5-1 to TRBJ2-1; 8 positions agree with TRBD1. This CDR3 has 14 residues. V lost 0 bases to trimming and J lost 8 bases; unmatched junction nucleotides: 4. The germline CDR1 and CDR2 sequences are SGHRS and YFSETQ.

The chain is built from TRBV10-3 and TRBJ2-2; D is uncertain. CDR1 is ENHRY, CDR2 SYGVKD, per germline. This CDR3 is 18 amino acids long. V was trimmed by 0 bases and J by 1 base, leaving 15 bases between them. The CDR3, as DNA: TGTGCCATCAGTGAGTCCGTGGGGAAGTCGGGGAACACCGGGGAGCTGTTTTTT. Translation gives CAISESVGKSGNTGELFF.

CDR3 in DNA: TGTGCCAGCAGTGAATTTACCCTAGCGGACAAACAAGAGACCCAGTACTTC. Translating gives CASSEFTLADKQETQYF. The chain links TRBV6-1 to TRBJ2-5; 7 nucleotides match TRBD2. The CDR3 spans 17 residues. The germline V gene has CDR1 MNHNS and CDR2 SASEGT. After removal of 2 bases from V and 2 bases from J, the junction contained 11 bases not matched to a gene.

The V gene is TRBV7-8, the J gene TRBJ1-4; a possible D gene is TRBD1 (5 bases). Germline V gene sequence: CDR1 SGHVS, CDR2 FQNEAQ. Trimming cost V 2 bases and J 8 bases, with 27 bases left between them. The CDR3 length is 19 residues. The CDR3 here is CASSLLVPSRAGSLEKLFF. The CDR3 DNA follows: TGTGCCAGCAGCTTATTGGTCCCTTCACGCGCAGGGAGTTTGGAAAAACTGTTTTTT.

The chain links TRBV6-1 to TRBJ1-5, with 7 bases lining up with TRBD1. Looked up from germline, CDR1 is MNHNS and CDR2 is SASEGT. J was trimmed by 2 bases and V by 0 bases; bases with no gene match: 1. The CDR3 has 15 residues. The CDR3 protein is CASSEATGGNQPQHF. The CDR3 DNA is TGTGCCAGCAGTGAAGCAACAGGGGGCAATCAGCCCCAGCATTTT.